What follows is one T cell receptor beta chain and its context. The sample comes from a study of blood T cell repertoires in COVID-19. Study information: The samples span acute and convalescent COVID-19 from the United States, Italy and Spain. T cells, B-cell-depleted T cells, or PBMCs provided the cDNA or gDNA that served as material.

The authors' processing: Reference gene primer amplification in the assay estimated nucleated cell counts. The repertoire was sequenced with immunoSEQ multiplex PCR; TCRdb's copy has only in-frame clones and lacks some. V, J and clone size derive from that table, while D and trimming were established from the DNA sequence. The sample has 150,000 or so clones, 80% to 90% seen once. The trim removed 0 bases at V and 3 bases at J, leaving 2 bases unmatched. The CDR3 consists of 16 residues. From germline, CDR1 is SGHTA and CDR2 FQGNSA. The rearrangement links TRBV7-2 to TRBJ2-1, with TRBD2 matching over 10 bases. This TCR was sampled from a woman in her sixties or seventies with acute or convalescent COVID-19. Material for sequencing was peripheral blood. CDR3 coding DNA: TGTGCCAGCAGCTTAGCGGCTAGCGGGAGCTACAATGAGCAGTTCTTC. This codes for CASSLAASGSYNEQFF.